This entry concerns a single T cell receptor beta chain. This sample was taken from a study of brain T cells in children with intractable seizures. Before surgery, patients took at least one anti-epileptic drug. Repertoires were generated with immunoSEQ multiplex PCR, while TCRdb's copy carries only in-frame clones and drops some. This table holds around 41,000 clones, 75% to 95% found once. Per germline, CDR1 SGHAT and CDR2 FQNNGV. This CDR3 region has 14 residues. Trimming cost V 2 bases and J 2 bases, with 7 bases left between them. This TCR derives from a girl aged 2 to 10 with tuberous sclerosis and intractable seizures. This specimen was peripheral blood, taken at surgery. The V gene is TRBV11-2, the J gene TRBJ1-5; unclear D gene. CDR3: CASSLPGGNQPQHF. In DNA, the CDR3 is TGTGCCAGCAGCTTACCGGGAGGCAATCAGCCCCAGCATTTT.